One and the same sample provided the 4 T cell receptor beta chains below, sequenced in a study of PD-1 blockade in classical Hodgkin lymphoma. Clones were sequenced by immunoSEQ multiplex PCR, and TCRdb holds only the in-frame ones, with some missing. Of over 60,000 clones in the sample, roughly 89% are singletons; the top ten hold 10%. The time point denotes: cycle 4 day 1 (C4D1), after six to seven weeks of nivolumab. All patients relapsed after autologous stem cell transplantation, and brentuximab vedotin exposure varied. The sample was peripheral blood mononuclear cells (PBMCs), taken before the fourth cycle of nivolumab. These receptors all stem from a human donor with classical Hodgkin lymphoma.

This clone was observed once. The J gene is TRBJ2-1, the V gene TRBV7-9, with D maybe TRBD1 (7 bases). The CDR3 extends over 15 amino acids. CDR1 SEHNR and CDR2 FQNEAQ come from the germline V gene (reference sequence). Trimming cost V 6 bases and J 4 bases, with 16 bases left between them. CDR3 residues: CASREGARVYNEQFF. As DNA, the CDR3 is TGTGCCAGCAGGGAGGGGGCAAGGGTGTACAATGAGCAGTTCTTC.

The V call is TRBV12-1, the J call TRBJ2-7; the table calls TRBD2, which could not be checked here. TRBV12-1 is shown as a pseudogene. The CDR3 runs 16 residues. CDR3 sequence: CASRSISSGDVYEQYF. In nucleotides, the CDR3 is TGTGCCAGCCGGTCAATCTCTAGCGGGGATGTTTACGAGCAGTACTTC.

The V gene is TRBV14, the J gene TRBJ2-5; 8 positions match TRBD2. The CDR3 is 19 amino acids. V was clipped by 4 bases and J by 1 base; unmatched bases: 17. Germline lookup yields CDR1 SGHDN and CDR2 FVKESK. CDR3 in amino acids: CASSLFIWIGGGLQETQYF. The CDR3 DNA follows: TGTGCCAGCAGCCTCTTCATCTGGATCGGGGGGGGGCTCCAAGAGACCCAGTACTTC.

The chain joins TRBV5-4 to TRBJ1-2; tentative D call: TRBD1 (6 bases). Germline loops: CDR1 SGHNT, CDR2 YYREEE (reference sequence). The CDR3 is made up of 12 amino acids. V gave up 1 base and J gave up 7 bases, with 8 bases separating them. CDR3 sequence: CASSLTGSGYTF. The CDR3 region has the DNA TGTGCCAGCAGCTTGACAGGGTCTGGCTACACCTTC.